Included here is one TCR beta chain sequence, with context. CDR1 is ENHRY, CDR2 SYGVKD, per germline. V was pared by 10 bases and J by 1 base, with 19 bases between. The CDR3 extends over 15 amino acids. Time point in this sample: neoterminal ileum biopsy at postoperative endoscopy, about 6 months after surgery. The table came from immunoSEQ multiplex PCR; TCRdb's copy has only in-frame clones and leaves some out. The top ten hold 3.5% to 5% of the sample, which has some 14,000 clones, 78% seen once. This sample was included in a study of T cell repertoires in ileal Crohn's disease. The gene calls are TRBV10-3 and TRBJ1-1, with TRBD1 as a possible D gene (5 bases). The sequenced sample was ileal tissue. The sequence was collected from an adult with Crohn's disease. The CDR3 DNA follows: TGTGCCACCACTTCTTCACTGGGGGGGAACACTGAAGCTTTCTTT. This codes for CATTSSLGGNTEAFF.